The clone carrying this TCR beta chain was counted ten times or more. Its antigen is still unknown. There were TCR beta CDR3 regions amplified from RNA transcripts. A first-round RT-PCR of the TCR CDR3 used the HTBI primer set. TCRdb re-derived calls from the multiplex PCR reads in MiXCR, one entry per CDR3 protein. The data show fewer than 400,000 distinct CDR3 sequences, roughly 13% seen once. Ophthalmopathy patients all had a Clinical Activity Score of at least 3, a NOSPECS grade of at least 4 and disease under 3 months old. Diagnostic assessment was based on clinical symptoms, serum thyroxine and TRAb, thyroid ultrasound and orbital computed tomography. The data were obtained in a study of T cells in Graves' hyperthyroidism and ophthalmopathy. General study findings and limits: In the analysis, a 13 V-J model separated ophthalmopathy from stable hyperthyroidism. Ophthalmopathy prediction by the model preceded onset by a median approximately 6.1 months.

The CDR3 has 14 amino acids. Trimming removed 3 bases from V and 7 bases from J, with 13 bases in between. The clonotype comes from a middle-aged man with Graves' ophthalmopathy. Sequenced material: blood. J is TRBJ1-5 and V is TRBV12-3 or TRBV12-4; D unclear. Written as DNA, the CDR3 is TGTGCCAGCAGTTTCACCCCGCCAGGCCAGCCCCAGCATTTT. Residues: CASSFTPPGQPQHF.